This T cell receptor (beta chain) emerged from a study of shared clonotypes between healthy human individuals. Extraction of genomic DNA in unsorted samples used tens of millions of PBMCs. Germline V gene sequence: CDR1 MDHEN, CDR2 SYDVKM. J was trimmed by 4 bases and V by 6 bases; bases with no gene match: 11. The CDR3 runs to 17 residues. The repertoire was sequenced with immunoSEQ multiplex PCR; TCRdb's copy has only in-frame clones and lacks some. The sample includes about 460,000 clones, 75% to 80% of them seen just once. V is TRBV28 and J is TRBJ2-1; 11 bases fit TRBD2. The sample taken for sequencing was PBMCs. This TCR was sampled from a woman between 35 and 50 years old in good health. Some clones in this sample may be carry-over from other donors' samples. The CDR3 loop is CASSTLSGRAFYNEQFF. CDR3 DNA sequence: TGTGCCAGCAGCACCCTTAGCGGGAGGGCCTTTTACAATGAGCAGTTCTTC. The full variable domain, in which reference TRBV28 and TRBJ2-1 provide the parts outside the CDR3, is DVKVTQSSRYLVKRTGEKVFLECVQDMDHENMFWYRQDPGLGLRLIYFSYDVKMKEKGDIPEGYSVSREKKERFSLILESASTNQTSMYLCASSTLSGRAFYNEQFFGPGTRLTVL.